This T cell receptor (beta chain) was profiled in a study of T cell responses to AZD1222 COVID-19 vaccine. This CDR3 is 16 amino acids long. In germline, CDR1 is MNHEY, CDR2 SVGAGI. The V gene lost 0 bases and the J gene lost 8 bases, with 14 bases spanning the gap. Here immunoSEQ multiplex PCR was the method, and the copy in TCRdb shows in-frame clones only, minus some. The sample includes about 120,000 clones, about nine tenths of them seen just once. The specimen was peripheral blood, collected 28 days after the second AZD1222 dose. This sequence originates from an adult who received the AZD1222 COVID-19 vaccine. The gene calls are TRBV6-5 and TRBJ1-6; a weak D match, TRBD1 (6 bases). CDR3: CASSYSGPGGDSPLHF. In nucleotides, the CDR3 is TGTGCCAGCAGTTACTCGGGGCCCGGGGGCGATTCACCCCTCCACTTT.